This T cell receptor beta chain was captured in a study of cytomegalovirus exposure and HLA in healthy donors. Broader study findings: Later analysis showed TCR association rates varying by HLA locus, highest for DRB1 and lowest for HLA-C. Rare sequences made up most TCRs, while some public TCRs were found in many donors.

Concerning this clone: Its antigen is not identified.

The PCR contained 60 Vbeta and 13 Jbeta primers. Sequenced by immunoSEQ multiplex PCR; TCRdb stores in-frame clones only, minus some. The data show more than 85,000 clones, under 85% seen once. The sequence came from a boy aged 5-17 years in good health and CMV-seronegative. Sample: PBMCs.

This CDR3 is CASSLMGQTYGYTF. Written as DNA, the CDR3 is TGTGCCAGCAGCTTGATGGGACAGACCTATGGCTACACCTTC. This chain connects TRBV5-8 to TRBJ1-2, with 7 bases fitting TRBD1. The CDR3 consists of 14 residues. V lost 1 base, J lost 4 bases, and 4 bases stayed unmatched. Germline assignment: CDR1 SGHTS and CDR2 YDEGEE.